This is a list of T cell receptor beta chains from one sample in a study of T cell responses to AZD1222 COVID-19 vaccine. This table comes from immunoSEQ multiplex PCR, and its TCRdb copy is limited to in-frame clones, with some not included. The sample shows 130,000 or so clones, 93% of them seen only once. The source material was peripheral blood, sampled on day 0 of AZD1222 vaccination. All receptors come from an adult in good health. CDR3s include the opening cysteine and the closing phenylalanine or tryptophan. The D gene is left open where the match is weak. The size of a clone is reported for some rows only, either as once, few or many, or as a class for expanded clones.

clone size	D gene	J gene	V gene	CDR3 protein	CDR3 DNA
-	-	TRBJ1-2	TRBV21-1	CASSKGGRGYTF	TGTGCCAGCAGCAAAGGGGGTCGTGGCTACACCTTC
-	TRBD2	TRBJ2-1	TRBV27	CASSLSSGRSMGRQFF	TGTGCCAGCAGTTTATCTAGCGGGAGGTCTATGGGGCGTCAGTTCTTC
-	TRBD2	TRBJ2-5	TRBV6-2/TRBV6-3	CASSRGLAELQETQYF	TGTGCCAGCAGCCGGGGACTAGCGGAACTCCAAGAGACCCAGTACTTC
-	TRBD1	TRBJ1-4	TRBV10-3	CAISAGQDNEKLFF	TGTGCCATCAGTGCGGGACAGGATAATGAAAAACTGTTTTTT
-	-	TRBJ1-6	TRBV2	CASSVKSYRESPLHF	TGTGCCAGCAGTGTTAAAAGTTACAGGGAATCACCCCTCCACTTT
-	-	TRBJ1-2	TRBV28	CASSLNRDNGYTF	TGTGCCAGCAGTTTAAACAGGGACAATGGCTACACCTTC
once	-	TRBJ1-2	TRBV7-2	CASSPPGSGRRTNYGYTF	TGTGCCAGCAGCCCACCGGGTTCGGGACGGAGGACTAACTATGGCTACACCTTC
-	-	TRBJ1-1	TRBV5-1	CASSPTGFFNTEAFF	TGCGCCAGCAGCCCTACAGGGTTTTTTAACACTGAAGCTTTCTTT
-	TRBD1	TRBJ1-4	TRBV5-4	CASSPDRGNEKLFF	TGTGCCAGCAGCCCGGACAGGGGAAATGAAAAACTGTTTTTT
-	TRBD1	TRBJ2-3	TRBV6-4	CASSVAPGTGKDTQYF	TGTGCCAGCAGTGTCGCACCCGGGACAGGGAAAGATACGCAGTATTTT
once	-	TRBJ1-2	TRBV6-1	CASSDTPGTAYGYTF	TGTGCCAGCAGTGATACCCCGGGGACGGCCTATGGCTACACCTTC
-	TRBD1	TRBJ2-2	TRBV5-1	CASSGVGQFTGELFF	TGCGCCAGCAGCGGAGTGGGACAGTTCACCGGGGAGCTGTTTTTT
-	TRBD1	TRBJ1-6	TRBV18	CASSPDRWSSYNSPLHF	TGTGCCAGCTCACCGGACAGGTGGAGCTCCTATAATTCACCCCTCCACTTT
-	-	TRBJ1-2	TRBV27	CASSLSTGYGYTF	TGTGCCAGCAGTTTATCGACAGGCTATGGCTACACCTTC
-	-	TRBJ1-5	TRBV14	CASSQAGSGQPQHF	TGTGCCAGCAGCCAGGCGGGATCAGGTCAGCCCCAGCATTTT
-	-	TRBJ2-1	TRBV10-3	CAISEGRPRPNEQFF	TGTGCCATCAGTGAAGGGAGGCCCCGGCCAAATGAGCAGTTCTTC
-	-	TRBJ2-2	TRBV7-6	CASSQINTGELFF	TGTGCCAGCAGCCAGATAAACACCGGGGAGCTGTTTTTT
-	-	TRBJ1-2	TRBV6-5	CASGFQRHYGYTF	TGTGCCAGCGGATTCCAACGACACTATGGCTACACCTTC
-	TRBD1	TRBJ1-4	TRBV19	CATGTGADEKLFF	TGTGCCACCGGGACAGGGGCGGATGAAAAACTGTTTTTT
-	TRBD2	TRBJ2-2	TRBV24-1	CATSDLWTSGSMNTGELFF	TGTGCCACCAGTGATTTGTGGACTAGCGGGAGTATGAACACCGGGGAGCTGTTTTTT
once	-	TRBJ1-1	TRBV19	CASRGEQGNTEAFF	TGTGCCAGTAGGGGGGAGCAAGGGAACACTGAAGCTTTCTTT
-	TRBD1	TRBJ2-7	TRBV5-1	CASSFRTGGFYEQYF	TGCGCCAGCAGCTTCAGGACAGGGGGCTTCTACGAGCAGTACTTC
-	-	TRBJ2-7	TRBV19	CASSIGGGPPYEQYF	TGTGCCAGTAGTATCGGAGGGGGGCCCCCCTACGAGCAGTACTTC
-	-	TRBJ1-6	TRBV15	CATSRVQTVAEYVEKNSPLHF	TGTGCCACCAGCAGGGTACAGACCGTGGCAGAGTACGTGGAAAAGAATTCACCCCTCCACTTT
-	TRBD2	TRBJ2-1	TRBV27	CASSPSSGGHNEQFF	TGTGCCAGCAGTCCATCTAGCGGGGGACACAATGAGCAGTTCTTC
-	-	TRBJ1-6	TRBV6-5	CASKRGTVGGSPLHF	TGTGCCAGCAAACGAGGGACGGTCGGAGGGTCACCCCTCCACTTT
-	TRBD1	TRBJ2-5	TRBV13	CASSQGQAETQYF	TGTGCCAGCAGCCAGGGACAGGCGGAGACCCAGTACTTC
-	TRBD2	TRBJ2-1	TRBV3-1/TRBV3-2	CASSSGRGGINGNEQFF	TGTGCCAGCAGTAGCGGGCGGGGTGGTATCAATGGCAATGAGCAGTTCTTC
-	TRBD1	TRBJ1-1	TRBV5-1	CASRGGQGDTEAFF	TGCGCCAGCAGGGGCGGACAGGGGGACACTGAAGCTTTCTTT
once	TRBD1	TRBJ1-3	TRBV9	CASSQGGLDGNTIYF	TGTGCCAGCAGCCAGGGGGGCCTAGATGGAAACACCATATATTTT
-	-	TRBJ2-2	TRBV5-4	CASSLNRDAASTGELFF	TGTGCCAGCAGCTTAAACCGGGACGCCGCGAGCACCGGGGAGCTGTTTTTT
few	-	TRBJ2-7	TRBV27	CASTTLQGPYEQYF	TGTGCCAGCACCACACTTCAGGGGCCCTACGAGCAGTACTTC
-	TRBD1	TRBJ1-1	TRBV15	CATSRGPTGFAEAFF	TGTGCCACCAGCAGAGGACCGACAGGGTTTGCTGAAGCTTTCTTT
-	-	TRBJ1-1	TRBV19	CASSTGYDEHATEAFF	TGTGCCAGTAGCACAGGCTACGACGAACATGCGACTGAAGCTTTCTTT
once	TRBD2	TRBJ2-3	TRBV6-2/TRBV6-3	CASSLAGDYADTQYF	TGTGCCAGCAGTTTAGCGGGAGATTATGCAGATACGCAGTATTTT
-	-	TRBJ1-1	TRBV12-5	CASGSGMGSEAFF	TGTGCTAGTGGTTCCGGTATGGGGTCTGAAGCTTTCTTT
-	-	TRBJ1-5	TRBV7-9	CASSRSGETGQPQHF	TGTGCCAGCAGCCGGTCGGGGGAAACGGGGCAGCCCCAGCATTTT
-	-	TRBJ1-2	TRBV12-3/TRBV12-4	CASSVAEDGYTF	TGTGCCAGCAGTGTAGCGGAGGACGGCTACACCTTC
-	-	TRBJ1-1	TRBV28	CASTAWAGGRAEAFF	TGTGCCAGCACCGCCTGGGCGGGGGGCAGGGCTGAAGCTTTCTTT
-	-	TRBJ1-2	TRBV28	CASSLNIQGGYGYTF	TGTGCCAGCAGTTTAAATATCCAGGGTGGGTATGGCTACACCTTC
-	-	TRBJ2-3	TRBV19	CASSILGDGGTQYF	TGTGCCAGTAGTATCTTAGGGGATGGGGGTACGCAGTATTTT
few	TRBD1	TRBJ1-1	TRBV11-2	CASSPWTGATEAFF	TGTGCCAGCAGCCCCTGGACAGGGGCCACTGAAGCTTTCTTT
-	TRBD1	TRBJ1-1	TRBV6-6	CASSPGTGGAGHTEAFF	TGTGCCAGCAGTCCCGGGACAGGGGGCGCCGGTCACACTGAAGCTTTCTTT
-	-	TRBJ1-6	TRBV10-2	CASSEEQGGSPLHF	TGCGCCAGCAGTGAGGAACAGGGTGGCTCACCCCTCCACTTT
-	TRBD1	TRBJ1-3	TRBV6-1	CASSDRGRSGNTIYF	TGTGCCAGCAGTGACAGGGGGCGATCTGGAAACACCATATATTTT
-	TRBD1	TRBJ1-4	TRBV5-1	CASKGRGDEKLFF	TGCGCCAGCAAGGGCAGGGGGGATGAAAAACTGTTTTTT
-	TRBD1	TRBJ2-7	TRBV28	CASREQGAGEQYF	TGTGCCAGCAGGGAACAGGGGGCGGGCGAGCAGTACTTC
-	-	TRBJ1-1	TRBV18	CASSPPIALEAFF	TGTGCCAGCTCACCACCGATAGCCCTCGAGGCTTTCTTT
-	-	TRBJ1-2	TRBV6-5	CASIGRGGYGYTF	TGTGCCAGCATCGGGCGGGGAGGCTATGGCTACACCTTC
-	TRBD2	TRBJ2-3	TRBV3-1/TRBV3-2	CASSQDASGSTDTQYF	TGTGCCAGCAGCCAAGATGCTAGCGGGAGCACAGATACGCAGTATTTT
-	TRBD2	TRBJ2-7	TRBV27	CASSLTSSGSREQYF	TGTGCCAGCAGTTTAACCTCTAGCGGGAGTCGCGAGCAGTACTTC
-	-	TRBJ2-3	TRBV27	CASSLSRRVLLYF	TGTGCCAGCAGTTTATCCCGAAGGGTCCTCCTGTATTTT
-	TRBD2	TRBJ2-1	TRBV28	CASSFTSGSSYNEQFF	TGTGCCAGCAGTTTCACTAGCGGGTCGTCATACAATGAGCAGTTCTTC
-	TRBD1	TRBJ1-1	TRBV28	CASSVTGGATEAFF	TGTGCCAGCAGTGTTACAGGGGGGGCCACTGAAGCTTTCTTT
-	TRBD1	TRBJ2-7	TRBV24-1	CATSDPRQGISYEQYF	TGTGCCACCAGTGACCCCAGACAGGGTATCTCCTACGAGCAGTACTTC
-	-	TRBJ2-7	TRBV28	CASSPGQGYYEQYF	TGTGCCAGCAGCCCCGGGCAGGGGTACTACGAGCAGTACTTC
few	TRBD2	TRBJ2-3	TRBV7-2	CASSPRTSGESSTDTQYF	TGTGCCAGCAGCCCACGGACTAGCGGAGAGAGTAGCACAGATACGCAGTATTTT